What follows is one T cell receptor beta chain and its context. The antigen is undetermined. RNA was extracted from bulk tissue without any cell sorting. This non-tumor lung sample came from over 3 cm beyond the tumor edge. Donors were chemotherapy-naive, newly diagnosed lung cancer surgical patients in China, August–late 2014. This sample stems from a study of tumor and adjacent non-tumor tissue in lung cancer. Study summary: Samples averaged approximately 4.2 million productive TCRbeta reads each. Study results and limitations: Top 100 clones took a larger repertoire share in normal lung. TCR diversity was significantly greater in tumor than normal lung tissue.

TCRbeta libraries were built with three rounds of nested PCR, modified from ARM-PCR. TCRdb independently ran MiXCR on the multiplex PCR reads; one entry per CDR3 protein. The sample yields about 67,000 distinct CDR3 sequences, more than 75% seen once. The germline gives CDR1 DFQATT, CDR2 SNEGSKA (reference sequence). V lost 8 bases and J 5 bases, leaving 19 bases between the germline ends. The CDR3 extends over 13 amino acids. The chain uses TRBV20-1 and TRBJ2-7, with D unresolved. The sequence derives from a man between 60 and 75 years old with non-small cell lung cancer. What was sequenced was distant non-tumor lung tissue. This CDR3 reads CSRAGITADEQYF. The CDR3 region has the DNA TGCAGTAGAGCAGGCATAACAGCCGACGAGCAGTACTTC.